These T cell receptor beta chains were read from a single sample in a study of blood T cell repertoires in COVID-19. Data came from immunoSEQ multiplex PCR; TCRdb stores just in-frame clones and leaves some out. The sample lists under 200,000 clones; 86% were seen once. Sequencing used peripheral blood. The receptors were sampled from a woman aged 55-69 years with COVID-19, enrolled during active disease. CDR3s include the opening cysteine and the closing phenylalanine or tryptophan. Fields, in order: J gene, D gene, V gene, clone size, CDR3 DNA, CDR3 protein. A D gene is named only where the DNA matches it firmly. Clone sizes are given selectively: once, few, many, or a class where the clone is expanded.

>TRBJ2-7|NA|TRBV11-1|few
TGTGCCAGCAGCCCAGAGGGGGTGCGGGACAGCGAGCAGTACTTC
CASSPEGVRDSEQYF
>TRBJ2-5|TRBD2|TRBV6-2/TRBV6-3|few
TGTGCCAGCAGTTACCCAGGCGGGGGCCAAGAGACCCAGTACTTC
CASSYPGGGQETQYF
>TRBJ1-1|NA|TRBV9|NA
TGTGCCAGCAGCGTAGAGGAGGGATCCGTGGCTGAAGCTTTCTTT
CASSVEEGSVAEAFF
>TRBJ2-5|TRBD2|TRBV13|NA
TGTGCCAGCAGCTTAGGCCTGGGACTAGGTGCCCGGGAGACCCAGTACTTC
CASSLGLGLGARETQYF
>TRBJ2-7|TRBD2|TRBV4-3|few
TGCGCCAGCAGCCAAGAACTAGCGGCCAGACCCTACGAGCAGTACTTC
CASSQELAARPYEQYF
>TRBJ2-2|TRBD2|TRBV9|NA
TGTGCCAGCAGCGTAGAGGCTAGCGGGAGACTCGGGGAGCTGTTTTTT
CASSVEASGRLGELFF
>TRBJ1-2|NA|TRBV28|NA
TGTGCCAGCAGTTTAAGCGGGAATGATTACGGCTACACCTTC
CASSLSGNDYGYTF
>TRBJ2-3|NA|TRBV7-3|few
TGTGCCAGCAGCCAGTCCGGAGGGAGCACAGATACGCAGTATTTT
CASSQSGGSTDTQYF
>TRBJ1-4|TRBD1|TRBV4-3|NA
TGCGCCAGCAGCCCCGGCCGGGACAGTAATGAAAAACTGTTTTTT
CASSPGRDSNEKLFF
>TRBJ1-2|NA|TRBV5-1|NA
TGCGCCAGCAGCTTGGAGCCGGGGTCCTATGGCTACACCTTC
CASSLEPGSYGYTF
>TRBJ2-1|TRBD2|TRBV5-6|NA
TGTGCCAGCAGCCTTCGGGACGGGAGGGCCATCAATGAGCAGTTCTTC
CASSLRDGRAINEQFF
>TRBJ2-2|NA|TRBV9|NA
TGTGCCAGCAGCGAAAGCTTGTCCACCGGGGAGCTGTTTTTT
CASSESLSTGELFF
>TRBJ1-1|TRBD1|TRBV30|few
TGTGCCTGGATTAAAGGAACAGGGGGGACTGAAGCTTTCTTT
CAWIKGTGGTEAFF
>TRBJ2-5|NA|TRBV24-1|NA
TGTGCCACCAGTGATTTTCCGAGGGAAAAAGAGACCCAGTACTTC
CATSDFPREKETQYF
>TRBJ2-5|NA|TRBV4-3|NA
TGCGCCAGCAGCCAAGCCAGTACCCGCCACGGGGAGACCCAGTACTTC
CASSQASTRHGETQYF
>TRBJ1-6|TRBD1|TRBV29-1|NA
TGCAGCGCTGGGACAGGGTTCGATTCACCCCTCCACTTT
CSAGTGFDSPLHF
>TRBJ1-6|NA|TRBV5-6|NA
TGTGCCAGCAGCTTGGCCGGGGTGGTGGGCAAGCCCCTCCACTTT
CASSLAGVVGKPLHF
>TRBJ2-1|TRBD2|TRBV9|NA
TGTGCCAGCAGCCCCGGACTAGGGGAGTATGAGCAGTTCTTC
CASSPGLGEYEQFF
>TRBJ2-1|NA|TRBV7-2|once
TGTGCCAGCAGCTCCCCCCTATCCGGGACTTTAGGGAATGAGCAGTTCTTC
CASSSPLSGTLGNEQFF
>TRBJ1-1|NA|TRBV4-1|NA
TGCGCCAGCAGCCCCATGGAGGCTTTAACTGAAGCTTTCTTT
CASSPMEALTEAFF
>TRBJ1-3|TRBD1|TRBV29-1|few
TGCAGCGTAAGGACAGGGGTGGACACCATATATTTT
CSVRTGVDTIYF
>TRBJ2-2|NA|TRBV5-4|NA
TGTGCCAGCGGGCCCTGGCGGGGAACCGGGGAGCTGTTTTTT
CASGPWRGTGELFF
>TRBJ2-7|NA|TRBV7-9|NA
TGTGCCAGCAGCCCGGGACTTGGGAGGGAGCAGTACTTC
CASSPGLGREQYF
>TRBJ1-1|NA|TRBV5-4|NA
TGTGCCAGCATCCGGTATGGGAGGGTGACTGAAGCTTTCTTT
CASIRYGRVTEAFF
>TRBJ1-2|NA|TRBV5-4|NA
TGTGCCAGCAGCTTGGAGCAGGGTCGCGGCTACACCTTC
CASSLEQGRGYTF
>TRBJ1-1|NA|TRBV9|NA
TGTGCCAGCAGCCCCTATGAAGGCGGTCATGAAGCTTTCTTT
CASSPYEGGHEAFF
>TRBJ1-1|TRBD1|TRBV19|few
TGTGCCAGTACTCCCGCCGGGACAGGTATGCACACTGAAGCTTTCTTT
CASTPAGTGMHTEAFF
>TRBJ1-2|NA|TRBV5-5|NA
TGTGCCAGCAGCTCCTACCCCCAACAGGGCGGGTATGGCTACACCTTC
CASSSYPQQGGYGYTF
>TRBJ2-2|TRBD1|TRBV7-2|NA
TGTGCCAGCAGCTTATTGTTTGGGACAGATTATGCCGGGGAGCTGTTTTTT
CASSLLFGTDYAGELFF
>TRBJ1-3|NA|TRBV7-9|once
TGTGCCAGCAGCTTAGGGTTGACAGCTTCTGGAAACACCATATATTTT
CASSLGLTASGNTIYF
>TRBJ2-5|TRBD1|TRBV29-1|NA
TGCAGCGTCGCTACAGGGGTTGGGACCCAGTACTTC
CSVATGVGTQYF
>TRBJ2-7|NA|TRBV21-1|NA
TGTGCCAGCAGCAAAGGCAAACCGGGACAGCCGCACTTC
CASSKGKPGQPHF
>TRBJ2-7|NA|TRBV7-9|NA
TGTGCCAGCGGAGCCCAGACCTACGAGCAGTACTTC
CASGAQTYEQYF
>TRBJ2-1|TRBD2|TRBV18|NA
TGTGCCAGCTCACTTACCGGGACTAGCAATGAGCAGTTCTTC
CASSLTGTSNEQFF
>TRBJ2-7|NA|TRBV15|NA
TGTGCCACCAGCAGAGATTGGAGCTACGAGCAGTACTTC
CATSRDWSYEQYF
>TRBJ1-6|NA|TRBV5-5|NA
TGTGCCAGCAGCAAGTTGAGCTCCTATAATTCACCCCTCCACTTT
CASSKLSSYNSPLHF
>TRBJ2-1|NA|TRBV7-9|NA
TGTGCCAGCAGAACACAGGGACCCTACAATGAGCAGTTCTTC
CASRTQGPYNEQFF
>TRBJ1-6|TRBD1|TRBV30|NA
TGTGCCGGACCCCTTCGACAGGGACATTCACCCCTCCACTTT
CAGPLRQGHSPLHF
>TRBJ1-2|NA|TRBV10-3|NA
TGTGCCATCAGTGAGGCCGGGAACTATGGCTACACCTTC
CAISEAGNYGYTF
>TRBJ1-4|NA|TRBV18|NA
TGTGCCAGCTCACGGGGGCCTAATGAAAAACTGTTTTTT
CASSRGPNEKLFF